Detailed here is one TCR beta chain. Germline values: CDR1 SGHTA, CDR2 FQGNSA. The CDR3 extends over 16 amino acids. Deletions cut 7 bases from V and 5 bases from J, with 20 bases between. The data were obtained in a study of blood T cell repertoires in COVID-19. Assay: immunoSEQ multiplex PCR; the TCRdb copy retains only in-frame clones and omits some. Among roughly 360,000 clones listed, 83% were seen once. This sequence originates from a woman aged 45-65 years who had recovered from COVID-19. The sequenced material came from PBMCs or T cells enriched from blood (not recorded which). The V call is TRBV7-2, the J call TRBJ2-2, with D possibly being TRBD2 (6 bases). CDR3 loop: CASTLMGTFATGELFF. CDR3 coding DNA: TGTGCCAGCACCCTAATGGGGACTTTCGCAACCGGGGAGCTGTTTTTT.